This paragraph covers one T cell receptor (beta chain) sequence. The V gene's germline CDR1 is MNHNY and CDR2 SVGAGI (reference sequence). J was trimmed by 4 bases and V by 2 bases; bases with no gene match: 4. This CDR3 is built from 15 residues. Next came a second PCR, run for roughly 7 to 12 cycles, which used a sample-barcoded 5' primer along with a J-beta primer mix. Each CDR3 protein gets one entry after TCRdb re-called the 5' RACE reads with MiXCR. The profile shows about 2 million distinct CDR3 sequences, roughly 52% of them singletons. This sample was included in a study of blood T cells in healthy people across ages.

The sequence was obtained from a woman aged 40-49 years in good health. V usage is TRBV6-6 and J usage is TRBJ1-2, with 10 bases identical to TRBD1. What was sequenced was blood. The CDR3 DNA reads TGTGCCAGCAGTTACGAGACAGGGGGCGTCTATGGCTACACCTTC. Translated: CASSYETGGVYGYTF.